The present T cell receptor beta chain was sequenced within a study of OX40 agonist ivuxolimab in advanced cancers. Study-level information: The treatment was a fully human IgG2 OX40 agonist, ivuxolimab. Previous treatment with anti-PD-1, anti-PD-L1 or anti-CTLA-4 therapy was allowed; less than 45% had received some.

V gave up 2 bases and J gave up 5 bases; unmatched junction bases: 4. The CDR3 totals 14 residues. Germline assignment: CDR1 SEHNR and CDR2 FQNEAQ (reference sequence). Patients were excluded for autoimmune disease history or systemic immunosuppression. Blood was sampled at baseline, cycle 4 day 1, and cycle 7 day 1. The protocol was immunoSEQ multiplex PCR, while the TCRdb copy is restricted to in-frame clones and leaves out a portion. The sample has over 25,000 clones, roughly four fifths seen once. The clonotype was recovered from an adult with an advanced solid tumor such as melanoma, head and neck, liver or kidney cancer. The sample in question was CD4+ or CD8+ T cells sorted from blood, obtained in a trial of the OX40 agonist ivuxolimab. This chain joins TRBV7-9 and TRBJ2-7; 9 bases are shared with TRBD1. The CDR3 DNA follows: TGTGCCAGCAGCTTACCGGGACAGGGTAACGAGCAGTACTTC. Its protein product is CASSLPGQGNEQYF.